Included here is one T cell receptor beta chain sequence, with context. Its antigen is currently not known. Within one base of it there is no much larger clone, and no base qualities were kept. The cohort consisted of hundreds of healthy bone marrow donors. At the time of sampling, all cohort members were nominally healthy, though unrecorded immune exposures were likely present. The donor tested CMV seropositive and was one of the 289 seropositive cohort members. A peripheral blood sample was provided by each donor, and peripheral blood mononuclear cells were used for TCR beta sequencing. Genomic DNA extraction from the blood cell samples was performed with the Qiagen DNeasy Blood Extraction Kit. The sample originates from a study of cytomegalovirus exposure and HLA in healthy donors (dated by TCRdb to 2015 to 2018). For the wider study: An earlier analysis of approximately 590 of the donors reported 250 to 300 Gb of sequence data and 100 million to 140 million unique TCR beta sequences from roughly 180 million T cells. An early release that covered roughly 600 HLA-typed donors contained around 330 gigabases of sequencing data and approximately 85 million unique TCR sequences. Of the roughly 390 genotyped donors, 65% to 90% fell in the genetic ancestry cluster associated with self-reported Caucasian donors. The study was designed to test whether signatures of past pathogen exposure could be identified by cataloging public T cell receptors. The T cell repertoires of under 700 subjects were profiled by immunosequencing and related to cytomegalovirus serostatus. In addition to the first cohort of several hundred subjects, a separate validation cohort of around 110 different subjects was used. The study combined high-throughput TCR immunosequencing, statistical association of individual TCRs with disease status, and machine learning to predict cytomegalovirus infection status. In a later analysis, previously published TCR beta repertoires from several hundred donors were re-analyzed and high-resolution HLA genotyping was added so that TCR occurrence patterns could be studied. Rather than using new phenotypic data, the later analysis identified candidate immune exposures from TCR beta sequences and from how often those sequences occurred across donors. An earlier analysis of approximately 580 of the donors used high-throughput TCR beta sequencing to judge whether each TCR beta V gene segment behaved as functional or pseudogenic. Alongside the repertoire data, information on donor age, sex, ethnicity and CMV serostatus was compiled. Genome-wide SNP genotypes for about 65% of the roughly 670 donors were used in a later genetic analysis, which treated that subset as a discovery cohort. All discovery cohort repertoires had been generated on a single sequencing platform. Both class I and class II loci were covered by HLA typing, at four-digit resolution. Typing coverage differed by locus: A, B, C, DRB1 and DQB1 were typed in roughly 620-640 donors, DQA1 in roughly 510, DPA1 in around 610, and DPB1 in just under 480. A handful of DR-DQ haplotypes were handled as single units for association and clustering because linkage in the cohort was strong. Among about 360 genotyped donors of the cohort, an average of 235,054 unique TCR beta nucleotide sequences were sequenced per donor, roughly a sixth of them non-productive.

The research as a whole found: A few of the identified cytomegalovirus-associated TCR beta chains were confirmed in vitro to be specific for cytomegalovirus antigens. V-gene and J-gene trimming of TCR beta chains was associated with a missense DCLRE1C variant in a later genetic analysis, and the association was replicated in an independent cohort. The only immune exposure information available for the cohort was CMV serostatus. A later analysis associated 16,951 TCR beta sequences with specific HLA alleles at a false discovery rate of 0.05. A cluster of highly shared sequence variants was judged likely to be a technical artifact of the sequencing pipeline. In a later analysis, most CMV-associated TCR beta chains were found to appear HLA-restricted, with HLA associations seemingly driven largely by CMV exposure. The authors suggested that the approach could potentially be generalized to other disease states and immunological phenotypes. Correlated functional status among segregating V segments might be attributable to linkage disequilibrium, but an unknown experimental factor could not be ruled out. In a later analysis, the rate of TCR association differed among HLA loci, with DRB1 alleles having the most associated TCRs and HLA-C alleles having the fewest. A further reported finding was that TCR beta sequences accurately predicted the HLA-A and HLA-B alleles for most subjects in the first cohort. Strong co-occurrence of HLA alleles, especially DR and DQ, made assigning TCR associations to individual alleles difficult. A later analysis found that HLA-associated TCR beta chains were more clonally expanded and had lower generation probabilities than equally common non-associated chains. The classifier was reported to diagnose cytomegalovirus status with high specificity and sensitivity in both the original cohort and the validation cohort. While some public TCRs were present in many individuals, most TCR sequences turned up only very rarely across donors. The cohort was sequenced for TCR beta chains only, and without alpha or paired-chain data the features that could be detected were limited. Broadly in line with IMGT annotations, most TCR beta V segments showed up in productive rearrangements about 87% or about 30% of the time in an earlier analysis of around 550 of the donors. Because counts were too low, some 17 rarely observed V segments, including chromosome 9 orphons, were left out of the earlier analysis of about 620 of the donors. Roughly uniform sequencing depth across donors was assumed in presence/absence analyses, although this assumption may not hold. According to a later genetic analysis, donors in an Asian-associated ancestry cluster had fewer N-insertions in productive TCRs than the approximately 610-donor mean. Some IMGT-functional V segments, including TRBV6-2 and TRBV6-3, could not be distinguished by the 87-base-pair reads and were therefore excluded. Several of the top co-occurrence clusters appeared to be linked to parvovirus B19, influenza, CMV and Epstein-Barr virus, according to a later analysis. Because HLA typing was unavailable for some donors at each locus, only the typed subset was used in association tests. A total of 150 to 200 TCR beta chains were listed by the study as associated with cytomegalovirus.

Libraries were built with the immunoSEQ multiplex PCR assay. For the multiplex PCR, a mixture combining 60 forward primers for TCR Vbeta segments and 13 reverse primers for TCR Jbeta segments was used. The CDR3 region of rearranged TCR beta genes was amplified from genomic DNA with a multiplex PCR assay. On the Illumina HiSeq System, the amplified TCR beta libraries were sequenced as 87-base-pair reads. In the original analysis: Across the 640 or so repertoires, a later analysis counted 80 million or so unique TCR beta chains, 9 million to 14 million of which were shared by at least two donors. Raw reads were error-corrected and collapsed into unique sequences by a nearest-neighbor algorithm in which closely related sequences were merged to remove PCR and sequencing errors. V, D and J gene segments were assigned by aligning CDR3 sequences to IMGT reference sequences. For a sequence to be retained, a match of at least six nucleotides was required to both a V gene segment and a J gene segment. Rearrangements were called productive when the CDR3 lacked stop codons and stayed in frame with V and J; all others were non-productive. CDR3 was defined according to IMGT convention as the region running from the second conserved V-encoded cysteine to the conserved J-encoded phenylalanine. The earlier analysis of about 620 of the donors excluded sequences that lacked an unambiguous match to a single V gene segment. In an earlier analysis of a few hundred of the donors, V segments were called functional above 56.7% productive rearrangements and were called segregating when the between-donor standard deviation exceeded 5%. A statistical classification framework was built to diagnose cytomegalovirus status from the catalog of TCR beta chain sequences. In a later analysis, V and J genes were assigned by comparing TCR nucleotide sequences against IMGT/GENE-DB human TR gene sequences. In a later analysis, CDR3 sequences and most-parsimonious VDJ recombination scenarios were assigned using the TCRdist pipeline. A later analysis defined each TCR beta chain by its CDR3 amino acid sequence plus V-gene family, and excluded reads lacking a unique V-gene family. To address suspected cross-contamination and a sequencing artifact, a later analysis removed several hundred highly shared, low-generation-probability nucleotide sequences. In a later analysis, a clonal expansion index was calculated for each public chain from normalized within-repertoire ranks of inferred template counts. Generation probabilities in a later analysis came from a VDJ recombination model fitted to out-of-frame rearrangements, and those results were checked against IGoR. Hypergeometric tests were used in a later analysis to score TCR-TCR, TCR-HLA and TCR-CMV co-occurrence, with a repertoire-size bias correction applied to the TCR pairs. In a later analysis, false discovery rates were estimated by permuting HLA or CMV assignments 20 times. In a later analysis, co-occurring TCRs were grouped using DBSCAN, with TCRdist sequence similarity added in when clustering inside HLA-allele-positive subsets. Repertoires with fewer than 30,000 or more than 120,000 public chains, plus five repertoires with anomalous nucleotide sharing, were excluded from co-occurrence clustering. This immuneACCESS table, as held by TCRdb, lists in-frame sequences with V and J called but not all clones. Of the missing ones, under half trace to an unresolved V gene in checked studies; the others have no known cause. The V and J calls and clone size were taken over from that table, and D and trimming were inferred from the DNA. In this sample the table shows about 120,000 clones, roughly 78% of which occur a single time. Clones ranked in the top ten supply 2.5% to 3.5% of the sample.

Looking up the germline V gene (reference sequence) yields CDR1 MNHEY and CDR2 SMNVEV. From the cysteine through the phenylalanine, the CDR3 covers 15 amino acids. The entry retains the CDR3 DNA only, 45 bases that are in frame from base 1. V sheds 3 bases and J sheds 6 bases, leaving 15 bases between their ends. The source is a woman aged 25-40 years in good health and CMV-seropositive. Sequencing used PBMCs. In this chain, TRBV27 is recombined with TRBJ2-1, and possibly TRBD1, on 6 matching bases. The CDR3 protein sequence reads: CASSFWPGAVNEQFF. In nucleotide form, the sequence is TGTGCCAGCAGTTTTTGGCCAGGGGCCGTCAATGAGCAGTTCTTC.